A selection of T cell receptor beta chains follows, all from one sample in a study of cytomegalovirus exposure and HLA in healthy donors. Using immunoSEQ multiplex PCR, the repertoire was profiled, and TCRdb retains in-frame clones only, with some absent. The sample consists of roughly 180,000 clones, 78% of them appearing once. The sequenced material came from PBMCs. The receptors come from a female donor in good health and CMV-seronegative. The CDR3 runs from the conserved cysteine through the conserved F or W. D genes are given only for firm matches. Where a row states a size, it is once, few, many or the class of an expanded clone; other rows omit it.

V gene	clone size	J gene	D gene	CDR3 protein	CDR3 DNA
TRBV28	.	TRBJ1-5	TRBD1	CASSLGTGSNQPQHF	TGTGCCAGCAGTTTAGGGACAGGGTCCAATCAGCCCCAGCATTTT
TRBV28	.	TRBJ2-7	.	CASSSNSRVQPEQYF	TGTGCCAGCAGTTCCAACTCCCGGGTCCAACCCGAGCAGTACTTC
TRBV6-1	.	TRBJ2-1	TRBD2	CASSDTGGYNEQFF	TGTGCCAGCAGTGACACGGGAGGCTACAATGAGCAGTTCTTC
TRBV30	.	TRBJ1-4	TRBD1	CAWSPGQGLEKLFF	TGTGCCTGGAGTCCGGGACAGGGGTTGGAAAAACTGTTTTTT
TRBV27	.	TRBJ1-6	TRBD1	CASSLFGQGRSPLHF	TGTGCCAGCAGTTTATTTGGACAGGGACGGTCACCCCTCCACTTT
TRBV19	once	TRBJ1-5	.	CASAGAGQPQHF	TGTGCCAGCGCGGGGGCGGGGCAGCCCCAGCATTTT
TRBV7-8	.	TRBJ2-7	TRBD2	CASSQTSGGGTYEQYF	TGTGCCAGCAGCCAAACTAGCGGGGGGGGCACCTACGAGCAGTACTTC
TRBV7-2	.	TRBJ2-7	.	CASSFGGSTYEQYF	TGTGCCAGCAGCTTTGGGGGGAGTACCTACGAGCAGTACTTC
TRBV7-9	.	TRBJ1-2	TRBD1	CASSRDSRYGYTF	TGTGCCAGCAGCCGGGACAGTCGCTATGGCTACACCTTC
TRBV7-6	.	TRBJ1-6	TRBD1	CASSRTAGGPPLHF	TGTGCCAGCAGTCGCACGGCAGGGGGGCCACCCCTCCACTTT
TRBV27	.	TRBJ2-7	.	CASSPKRGVSYEQYF	TGTGCCAGCAGTCCGAAACGCGGGGTCTCCTACGAGCAGTACTTC
TRBV7-3	.	TRBJ2-2	.	CASSPSGAGELFF	TGTGCCAGCAGCCCATCCGGGGCCGGGGAGCTGTTTTTT
TRBV6-5	once	TRBJ2-2	TRBD2	CASRIAGYTGELFF	TGTGCCAGCAGGATAGCGGGGTACACCGGGGAGCTGTTTTTT
TRBV5-6	.	TRBJ1-3	.	CASSFGTVFGNTIYF	TGTGCCAGCAGCTTCGGGACTGTGTTTGGAAACACCATATATTTT
TRBV4-1	.	TRBJ2-1	TRBD2	CASSRRTSGDSSYNEQFF	TGCGCCAGCAGCCGCCGGACTAGCGGGGATAGCTCCTACAATGAGCAGTTCTTC